This T cell receptor (beta chain) was recorded in a study of early T cells in non-severe SARS-CoV-2 infection. One entry per CDR3 protein results from TCRdb running MiXCR on the 5' RACE reads. This table has tens of thousands of distinct CDR3 sequences, roughly 9% appearing once. The sequenced sample was whole blood, obtained at baseline. The TCR comes from an adult who was a healthcare worker with PCR-confirmed SARS-CoV-2 infection or an uninfected control (not recorded which).

The CDR3 nucleotides read TGTGCCAGCAGCGTAGTTAGCGGGAGCGCCGAGCAGTACTTC. Translation: CASSVVSGSAEQYF. The chain employs TRBV13 and TRBJ2-7; 9 bases match TRBD2. This CDR3 contains 14 residues. The J segment lost 6 bases and the V segment lost 5 bases, leaving 8 bases of the junction unmatched. Germline CDR1 is PRHDT and CDR2 is FYEKMQ (reference sequence).